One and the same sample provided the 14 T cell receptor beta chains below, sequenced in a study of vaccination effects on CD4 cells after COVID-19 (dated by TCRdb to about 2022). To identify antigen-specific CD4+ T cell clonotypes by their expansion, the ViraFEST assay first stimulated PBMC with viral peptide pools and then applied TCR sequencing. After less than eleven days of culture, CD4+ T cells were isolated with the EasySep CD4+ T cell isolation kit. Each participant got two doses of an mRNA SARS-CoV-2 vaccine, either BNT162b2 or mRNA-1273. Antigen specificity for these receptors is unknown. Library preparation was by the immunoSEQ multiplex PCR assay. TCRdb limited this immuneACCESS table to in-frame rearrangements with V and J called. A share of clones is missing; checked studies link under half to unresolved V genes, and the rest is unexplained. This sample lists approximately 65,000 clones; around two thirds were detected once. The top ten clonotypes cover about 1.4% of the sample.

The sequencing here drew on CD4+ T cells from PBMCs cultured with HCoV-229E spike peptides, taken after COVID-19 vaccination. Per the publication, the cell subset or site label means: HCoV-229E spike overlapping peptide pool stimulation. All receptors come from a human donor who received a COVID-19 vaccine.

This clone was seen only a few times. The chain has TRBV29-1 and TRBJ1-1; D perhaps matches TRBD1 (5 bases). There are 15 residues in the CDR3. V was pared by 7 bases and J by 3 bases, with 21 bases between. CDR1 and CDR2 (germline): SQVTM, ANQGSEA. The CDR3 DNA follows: TGCAGCGCCCCTTATCGTCAGGGTCTCGACACTGAAGCTTTCTTT. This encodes CSAPYRQGLDTEAFF.

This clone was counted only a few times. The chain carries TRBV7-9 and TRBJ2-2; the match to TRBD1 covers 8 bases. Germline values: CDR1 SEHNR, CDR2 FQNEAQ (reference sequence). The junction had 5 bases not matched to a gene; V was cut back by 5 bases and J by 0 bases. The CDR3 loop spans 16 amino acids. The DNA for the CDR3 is TGTGCCAGCAGCACGGGACAGGCGTCGAACACCGGGGAGCTGTTTTTT. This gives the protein CASSTGQASNTGELFF.

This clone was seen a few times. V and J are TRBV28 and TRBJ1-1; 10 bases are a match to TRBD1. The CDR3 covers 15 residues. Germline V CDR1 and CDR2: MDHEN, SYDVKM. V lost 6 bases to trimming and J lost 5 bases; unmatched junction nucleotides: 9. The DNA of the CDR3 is TGTGCCAGCAGCCTCGCCTGGACAGGGGGGACTGAAGCTTTCTTT. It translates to CASSLAWTGGTEAFF.

CDR3 protein: CASNLVEQTEAFF. DNA of the CDR3: TGTGCCAGCAATCTCGTCGAGCAGACTGAAGCTTTCTTT. The chain links TRBV6-6 to TRBJ1-1; D remains unclear. The germline V gene encodes CDR1 MNHNY and CDR2 SVGAGI (reference sequence). Trimming shortened V by 7 bases and J by 5 bases, and 14 bases separated the two germline ends. There are 13 residues in the CDR3.

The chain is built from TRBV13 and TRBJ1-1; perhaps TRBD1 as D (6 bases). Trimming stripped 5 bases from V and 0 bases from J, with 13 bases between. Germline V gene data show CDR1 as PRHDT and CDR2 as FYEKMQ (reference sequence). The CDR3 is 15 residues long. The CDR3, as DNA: TGTGCCAGCAGCACATTCAGGGGAATGAACACTGAAGCTTTCTTT. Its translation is CASSTFRGMNTEAFF.

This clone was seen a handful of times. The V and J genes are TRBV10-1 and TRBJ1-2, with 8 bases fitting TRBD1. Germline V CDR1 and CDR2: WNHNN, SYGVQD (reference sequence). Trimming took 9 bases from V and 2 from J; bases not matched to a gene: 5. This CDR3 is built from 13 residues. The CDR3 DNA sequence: TGCGCCAGGGACAGGGAGGAAAACTATGGCTACACCTTC. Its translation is CARDREENYGYTF.

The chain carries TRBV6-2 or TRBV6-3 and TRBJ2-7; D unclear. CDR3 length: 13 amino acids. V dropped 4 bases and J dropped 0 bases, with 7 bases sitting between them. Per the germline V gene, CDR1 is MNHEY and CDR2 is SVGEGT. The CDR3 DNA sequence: TGTGCCAGCAGTTTTTCACTCTCCTACGAGCAGTACGTC. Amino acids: CASSFSLSYEQYV.

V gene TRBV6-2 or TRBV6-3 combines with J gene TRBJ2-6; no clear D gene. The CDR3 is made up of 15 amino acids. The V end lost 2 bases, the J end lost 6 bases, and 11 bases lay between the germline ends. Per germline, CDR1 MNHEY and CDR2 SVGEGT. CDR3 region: CASSYISSQANVLTF. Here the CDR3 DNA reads TGTGCCAGCAGTTACATCAGTTCCCAGGCCAACGTCCTGACTTTC.

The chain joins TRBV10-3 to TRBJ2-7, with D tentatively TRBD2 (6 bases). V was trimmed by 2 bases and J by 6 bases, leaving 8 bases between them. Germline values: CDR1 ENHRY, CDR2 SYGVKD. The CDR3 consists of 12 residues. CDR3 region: CAISEGGSEQYV. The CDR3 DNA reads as TGTGCCATCAGTGAGGGAGGGTCCGAGCAGTACGTC.

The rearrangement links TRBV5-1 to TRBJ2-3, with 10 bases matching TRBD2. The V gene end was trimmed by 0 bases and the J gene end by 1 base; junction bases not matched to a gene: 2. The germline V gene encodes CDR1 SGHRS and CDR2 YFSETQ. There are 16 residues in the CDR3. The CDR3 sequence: CASSLVLAGGTDTQYF. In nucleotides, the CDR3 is TGCGCCAGCAGCTTGGTCCTAGCGGGGGGCACAGATACGCAGTATTTT.

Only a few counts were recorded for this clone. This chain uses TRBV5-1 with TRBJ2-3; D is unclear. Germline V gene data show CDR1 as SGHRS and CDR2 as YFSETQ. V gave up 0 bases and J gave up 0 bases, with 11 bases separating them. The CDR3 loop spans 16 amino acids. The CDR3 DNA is TGCGCCAGCAGCTTGGGATTGACTCCTAGCACAGATACGCAGTATTTT. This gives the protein CASSLGLTPSTDTQYF.

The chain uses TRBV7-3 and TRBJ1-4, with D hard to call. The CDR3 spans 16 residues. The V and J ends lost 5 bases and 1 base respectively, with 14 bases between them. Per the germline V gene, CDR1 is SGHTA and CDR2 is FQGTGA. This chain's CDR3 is CASSPSPGLTNEKLFF. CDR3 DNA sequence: TGTGCCAGCAGCCCCTCTCCAGGTTTAACTAATGAAAAACTGTTTTTT.

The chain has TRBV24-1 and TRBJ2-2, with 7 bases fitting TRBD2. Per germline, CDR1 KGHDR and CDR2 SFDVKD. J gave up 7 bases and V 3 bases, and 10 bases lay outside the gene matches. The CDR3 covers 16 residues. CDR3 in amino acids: CATSDAGAGDGGELFF. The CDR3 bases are TGTGCCACCAGTGATGCCGGTGCGGGAGATGGCGGGGAGCTGTTTTTT.

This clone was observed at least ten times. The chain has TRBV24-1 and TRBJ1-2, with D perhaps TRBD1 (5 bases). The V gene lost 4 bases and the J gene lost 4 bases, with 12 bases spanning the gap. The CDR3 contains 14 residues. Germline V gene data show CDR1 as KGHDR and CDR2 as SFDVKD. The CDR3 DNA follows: TGTGCCACCAGTGACGAGACAGACCCCTATGGCTACACCTTC. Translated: CATSDETDPYGYTF.